Listed here are 2 T cell receptor beta chains from one sample, sequenced in a study of neurological immune-mediated disorders. Time point defined: technical triplicate 3. TCRdb passed the 5' RACE reads through MiXCR, listing each CDR3 protein once. In the table there are 25,000 to 30,000 distinct CDR3 sequences, roughly 16% of which are singletons. Sequencing used CD4+ T cells from blood. Receptor source: a female donor with HTLV-1-associated myelopathy (HAM/TSP).

The genes are TRBV5-1 and TRBJ1-1; D is unclear. Germline CDR1 reads SGHRS; CDR2 reads YFSETQ. CDR3 length: 15 residues. Trimming took 0 bases from V and 0 from J, leaving 9 bases between them. The CDR3 DNA is TGCGCCAGCAGCTTGGAATCGGGGTTGAACACTGAAGCTTTCTTT. Amino acids: CASSLESGLNTEAFF.

This clonotype was seen repeatedly, ten times or more. The rearrangement joins TRBV12-3 or TRBV12-4 to TRBJ2-7; no clear D gene. The CDR3 totals 12 residues. The V and J ends lost 3 bases and 3 bases respectively, with 6 bases between them. The CDR3 bases are TGTGCCAGCAGTTTGGAGAACTACGAGCAGTACTTC. Translation gives CASSLENYEQYF.